The entry below gives a single T cell receptor (beta chain) sequence along with its context. This sample is part of a study of blood T cell repertoires in COVID-19. Turning to the study itself: COVID-19 samples collected from the United States, Italy and Spain covered acute and convalescent phases. From T cells, B-cell-depleted T cells, or PBMCs came the material, which was cDNA or gDNA.

The method was immunoSEQ multiplex PCR; TCRdb's version includes in-frame clones alone and lacks a portion of them. The sample has 300,000 to 450,000 clones; 80% to 90% are singletons. Seattle enrolled patients during active infection and tracked them longitudinally. The V gene lost 0 bases and the J gene lost 5 bases, with 8 bases spanning the gap. This CDR3 comprises 13 residues. The germline gives CDR1 MGHRA, CDR2 YSYEKL. This clonotype originated in an older woman with COVID-19, enrolled during active disease. This chain uses TRBV4-1 with TRBJ2-7; maybe TRBD1 (6 bases). The sample was peripheral blood. CDR3 amino acids: CASSQDRGNEQYF. CDR3 nucleotides: TGCGCCAGCAGCCAAGATAGGGGGAACGAGCAGTACTTC.